Shown below are 25 T cell receptor beta chains from a single sample sequenced in a study of T-cell memory formation after mild COVID-19. MiXCR was run by TCRdb on the 5' RACE reads, yielding one entry per CDR3 protein. The sample yields about half a million distinct CDR3 sequences, 18% seen once. Material for sequencing was PBMCs or a T cell subset sorted from them (not recorded which). These receptor sequences come from an adult woman who had mild COVID-19 (a few samples of this study predate the infection). Cell type and time point are not known.

This clonotype was recorded many times. V is TRBV12-3 or TRBV12-4 and J is TRBJ2-7; D is undetermined. V was trimmed by 3 bases and J by 9 bases, leaving 12 bases between them. The CDR3 loop spans 12 amino acids. CDR3 coding DNA: TGTGCCAGCAGTTTGCTGTGGACGGGGCAGTACTTC. It translates to CASSLLWTGQYF.

The chain is built from TRBV29-1 and TRBJ2-2; D perhaps matches TRBD2 (5 bases). The V and J ends lost 5 bases and 1 base respectively, with 5 bases between them. Germline V gene sequence: CDR1 SQVTM, CDR2 ANQGSEA. The CDR3 consists of 12 residues. The CDR3 reads CSVRENTGELFF. CDR3 DNA: TGCAGCGTTCGGGAGAACACCGGGGAGCTGTTTTTT.

CDR3 amino acids: CASSLWAEETQYF. DNA of the CDR3: TGCGCCAGCAGCTTGTGGGCAGAAGAGACCCAGTACTTC. V gene TRBV5-1 combines with J gene TRBJ2-5; D ambiguous. This CDR3 spans 13 amino acids. The V gene lost 1 base and the J gene lost 3 bases, with 7 bases spanning the gap. Germline-derived CDR1 and CDR2 are SGHRS and YFSETQ.

V is TRBV11-3 and J is TRBJ1-4; no clear D. V lost 5 bases, J lost 0 bases, and 10 bases lay in between. The CDR3 contains 15 residues. Germline V gene lookup returns CDR1 SGHNT and CDR2 YENEEA. CDR3 loop: CASSTRRTTNEKLFF. The CDR3 DNA reads as TGTGCCAGCAGCACGCGACGAACAACTAATGAAAAACTGTTTTTT.

The V gene is TRBV5-1, the J gene TRBJ2-2; D could derive from TRBD1 or TRBD2 (5 bases each). This CDR3 spans 14 amino acids. V dropped 6 bases and J dropped 0 bases, with 9 bases sitting between them. Per the germline V gene, CDR1 is SGHRS and CDR2 is YFSETQ. DNA for the CDR3: TGCGCCAGCAATGAGGGGACGAACACCGGGGAGCTGTTTTTT. This translates into CASNEGTNTGELFF.

The gene calls are TRBV20-1 and TRBJ1-2; 12 bases are shared with TRBD1. Per the germline V gene, CDR1 is DFQATT and CDR2 is SNEGSKA (reference sequence). The CDR3 is 14 amino acids. The J segment lost 6 bases and the V segment lost 6 bases, leaving 8 bases of the junction unmatched. The CDR3 protein is CSAGPGQGANGYTF. CDR3 nucleotides: TGCAGTGCAGGACCGGGACAGGGGGCAAATGGCTACACCTTC.

The genes are TRBV5-1 and TRBJ2-7; 8 nucleotides agree with TRBD2. CDR1 SGHRS and CDR2 YFSETQ come from the germline V gene. This CDR3 contains 15 residues. V shed 5 bases and J 2 bases; nucleotides not matched to a gene: 9. The DNA of the CDR3 is TGCGCCAGCAGGAAAACAGCGGGAGTGGCCTACGAGCAGTACTTC. Amino acid sequence: CASRKTAGVAYEQYF.

This clonotype came up a few times. J is TRBJ2-3 and V is TRBV7-9; 9 bases align to TRBD1. The germline CDR1 and CDR2 sequences are SEHNR and FQNEAQ (reference sequence). V lost 5 bases to trimming and J lost 4 bases; unmatched junction nucleotides: 7. This CDR3 has 15 residues. In DNA form, the CDR3 reads TGTGCCAGCAGCGCCAGACAGGGGGACTCAGATACGCAGTATTTT. Its translation: CASSARQGDSDTQYF.

The chain uses TRBV30 and TRBJ2-1; tentatively, D is TRBD2 (5 bases). CDR1 GTSNPN and CDR2 SVGIG come from the germline V gene (reference sequence). CDR3 length: 13 amino acids. V was shortened by 4 bases and J by 4 bases, with 11 bases between the two germline ends. The CDR3 region is CAWNPDLYNEQFF. The CDR3 region has the DNA TGTGCCTGGAACCCGGACTTATACAATGAGCAGTTCTTC.

J is TRBJ2-2 and V is TRBV7-2; D is undetermined. This CDR3 region has 14 residues. CDR1 and CDR2 (germline): SGHTA, FQGNSA. Trimming stripped 7 bases from V and 0 bases from J, with 9 bases between. CDR3 amino acids: CASTRTSNTGELFF. Written as DNA, the CDR3 is TGTGCCAGCACCCGGACCTCGAACACCGGGGAGCTGTTTTTT.

This clonotype was detected a few times. The chain uses TRBV29-1 and TRBJ2-3; D perhaps matches TRBD1 (5 bases). The CDR3 loop spans 14 amino acids. From germline, CDR1 is SQVTM and CDR2 ANQGSEA. The V and J ends lost 7 bases and 6 bases respectively, with 20 bases between them. This CDR3 reads CSAGTQGLVDTQYF. The CDR3 DNA is TGCAGCGCCGGAACGCAGGGCTTGGTGGATACGCAGTATTTT.

This clonotype was seen only a few times. The rearrangement uses TRBV5-1 and TRBJ2-4, with unresolved D. V was trimmed by 0 bases and J by 1 base, leaving 2 bases between them. This CDR3 is built from 13 residues. Germline V CDR1 and CDR2: SGHRS, YFSETQ. CDR3 nucleotides: TGCGCCAGCAGCTTGGAGGCCAAAAACATTCAGTACTTC. Amino acid sequence: CASSLEAKNIQYF.

This clonotype came up a few times. The V call is TRBV12-3 or TRBV12-4, the J call TRBJ2-1, with TRBD2 identical over 10 bases. The V and J ends lost 6 bases and 8 bases, in that order; junction bases with no gene match: 1. There are 12 residues in the CDR3. CDR3 sequence (DNA): TGTGCCAGCAGGGGGACTAGCGATGAGCAGTTCTTC. Encoded protein: CASRGTSDEQFF.

The chain combines TRBV3-1 with TRBJ1-1; TRBD1 might be the D (6 bases). From germline, CDR1 is LGHDT and CDR2 YNNKEL (reference sequence). CDR3 length equals 15 residues. Trimming removed 0 bases at V and 7 bases at J, with 15 bases between. CDR3 nucleotide sequence: TGTGCCAGCAGCCAAGATAGCCGGGGGGCGGTTGAAGCTTTCTTT. Translated, it gives CASSQDSRGAVEAFF. The full variable domain, its missing parts supplied by reference TRBV3-1 and TRBJ1-1, is DTAVSQTPKYLVTQMGNDKSIKCEQNLGHDTMYWYKQDSKKFLKIMFSYNNKELIINETVPNRFSPKSPDKAHLNLHINSLELGDSAVYFCASSQDSRGAVEAFFGQGTRLTVV.

The sample holds a few counts of this clonotype. The CDR3 region is CASSQGTYDYGYTF. CDR3 bases: TGCGCCAGCAGCCAAGGGACGTACGACTATGGCTACACCTTC. The chain uses TRBV4-1 and TRBJ1-2; D not resolved. The CDR3 is made up of 14 amino acids. V lost 1 base and J 3 bases, leaving 9 bases between the germline ends. Germline-derived CDR1 and CDR2 are MGHRA and YSYEKL.

The V and J genes are TRBV18 and TRBJ2-3; 7 bases line up with TRBD1. V gave up 3 bases and J gave up 4 bases; unmatched junction bases: 4. CDR1 and CDR2 (germline): KGHSH, LQKENI. The CDR3 runs 14 residues. CDR3 in amino acids: CASSPLDRSDTQYF. Written as DNA, the CDR3 is TGTGCCAGCTCACCCCTGGACAGGTCAGATACGCAGTATTTT.

The chain uses TRBV24-1 and TRBJ2-2, with D unresolved. V was shortened by 5 bases and J by 11 bases, with 8 bases between the two germline ends. From germline, CDR1 is KGHDR and CDR2 SFDVKD. The CDR3 runs 11 residues. The chain's CDR3 is CATSGYYELFF. The CDR3 DNA follows: TGTGCCACCAGTGGATACTACGAGCTGTTTTTT.

The chain couples TRBV6-1 to TRBJ1-1, with no clear D. The CDR3 totals 16 residues. CDR1 and CDR2 (germline): MNHNS, SASEGT. Trimming took 2 bases from V and 1 from J, leaving 14 bases between them. CDR3 sequence (DNA): TGTGCCAGCAGTGAATTAACAAGGTGGGGGAACACTGAAGCTTTCTTT. It yields the protein CASSELTRWGNTEAFF.

J is TRBJ1-2 and V is TRBV9; maybe TRBD1 (5 bases). Germline V gene lookup returns CDR1 SGDLS and CDR2 YYNGEE. V lost 0 bases and J lost 3, with 12 bases in between. The CDR3 loop spans 15 amino acids. DNA of the CDR3: TGTGCCAGCAGCGTAGATTTCAGGGTTGACTATGGCTACACCTTC. Protein product: CASSVDFRVDYGYTF.

This clonotype was picked up many times. The J gene is TRBJ1-1, the V gene TRBV20-1; maybe TRBD1 (6 bases). CDR1 and CDR2 (germline): DFQATT, SNEGSKA (reference sequence). Trimming shortened V by 0 bases and J by 10 bases, and 12 bases separated the two germline ends. CDR3 size: 12 residues. CDR3 sequence reads: CSARDGGAIAFF. The CDR3 DNA reads TGCAGTGCTAGAGATGGGGGGGCGATAGCTTTCTTT.

The chain carries TRBV12-3 or TRBV12-4 and TRBJ2-2, with TRBD2 identical over 9 bases. V dropped 6 bases and J dropped 4; count of bases not matched to a gene: 15. The CDR3 runs to 18 residues. The CDR3 nucleotides are TGTGCCAGCAGACATGAACCGGGACTAGCTAGACTCACCGGGGAGCTGTTTTTT. It encodes CASRHEPGLARLTGELFF.

This chain uses TRBV4-1 with TRBJ2-3; 7 bases align to TRBD2. Germline-derived CDR1 and CDR2 are MGHRA and YSYEKL. CDR3 size: 15 residues. Trimming cost V 2 bases and J 4 bases; bases outside gene matches: 6. CDR3 nucleotides: TGCGCCAGCAGCCAAATGACTAGCAGTCCAGATACGCAGTATTTT. Its protein is CASSQMTSSPDTQYF.

The J gene is TRBJ1-1, the V gene TRBV5-6; D call uncertain. V was clipped by 6 bases and J by 4 bases, with 22 bases between them. This CDR3 comprises 16 residues. Germline CDR1 is SGHDT and CDR2 is YYEEEE. This CDR3 is CASKWGGPSSSTEAFF. The DNA of the CDR3 is TGTGCCAGCAAATGGGGAGGCCCCAGCAGTAGCACTGAAGCTTTCTTT.

The chain employs TRBV7-2 and TRBJ2-7; perhaps TRBD2 as D (5 bases). The germline V gene encodes CDR1 SGHTA and CDR2 FQGNSA. The V and J ends lost 6 bases and 0 bases respectively, with 18 bases between them. The CDR3 contains 16 residues. In nucleotides, the CDR3 is TGTGCCAGCAGTTATACGGCGGGTCTCCGCTCCTACGAGCAGTACTTC. Protein: CASSYTAGLRSYEQYF. The full variable domain, with the rest looked up from reference TRBV7-2 and TRBJ2-7, is GAGVSQSPSNKVTEKGKDVELRCDPISGHTALYWYRQSLGQGLEFLIYFQGNSAPDKSGLPSDRFSAERTGGSVSTLTIQRTQQEDSAVYLCASSYTAGLRSYEQYFGPGTRLTVT.

This clonotype was detected only a few times. The chain employs TRBV4-2 and TRBJ1-4, with D perhaps matching TRBD1 (5 bases). The length of the CDR3 is 17 residues. V was clipped by 1 base and J by 0 bases, with 12 bases between them. Germline CDR1 LGHNA, CDR2 YNFKEQ. The CDR3 here is CASSQVGTDATNEKLFF. The CDR3, as DNA: TGTGCCAGCAGCCAAGTAGGGACGGATGCAACTAATGAAAAACTGTTTTTT.